These 4 T cell receptor beta chains share one sample of origin, sequenced in a study of blood T cell repertoires in COVID-19. The data were produced by immunoSEQ multiplex PCR, yet TCRdb's version contains in-frame clones alone and is incomplete. The sample includes around 96,000 clones, about 95% of them seen just once. Sample: peripheral blood. These receptors were obtained from a human donor with active COVID-19. The donor label of this sample is uncertain.

In DNA, the CDR3 is TGTGCCAGCAGCTCTAGGAGGAGTCAGACCTACAATGAGCAGTTCTTC. Translated, it gives CASSSRRSQTYNEQFF. This chain links TRBV9 with TRBJ2-1, with D possibly being TRBD2 (5 bases). Deletions cut 4 bases from V and 2 bases from J, with 16 bases between. Germline assignment: CDR1 SGDLS and CDR2 YYNGEE. CDR3 length: 16 amino acids. Combining the CDR3 with reference TRBV9 and TRBJ2-1 gives the whole variable domain DSGVTQTPKHLITATGQRVTLRCSPRSGDLSVYWYQQSLDQGLQFLIQYYNGEERAKGNILERFSAQQFPDLHSELNLSSLELGDSALYFCASSSRRSQTYNEQFFGPGTRLTVL.

The V gene is TRBV24-1, the J gene TRBJ2-2; 8 bases agree with TRBD2. V was pared by 9 bases and J by 6 bases, with 2 bases of the junction left unmatched. Germline CDR1 and CDR2: KGHDR and SFDVKD. There are 12 residues in the CDR3. CDR3 bases: TGTGCCACCCGGGGGGGTGCCGGGGAGCTGTTTTTT. This gives the protein CATRGGAGELFF.

The gene calls are TRBV5-1 and TRBJ1-4; the D is unclear. V was cut by 0 bases and J by 3 bases, with 6 bases left in between. CDR1 and CDR2 (germline): SGHRS, YFSETQ. The CDR3 runs to 14 residues. The CDR3 nucleotides read TGCGCCAGCAGCTTGGGAGAGGCTAATGAAAAACTGTTTTTT. Translating gives CASSLGEANEKLFF.

The gene calls are TRBV5-1 and TRBJ1-5; possible D gene TRBD1, 6 bases. Trimming pared 4 bases from V and 0 bases from J, leaving 11 bases between. Germline V lookup: CDR1 SGHRS, CDR2 YFSETQ. The CDR3 consists of 15 residues. The CDR3 loop reads CASSMTGYSNQPQHF. As DNA, the CDR3 is TGCGCCAGCAGCATGACAGGCTATAGCAATCAGCCCCAGCATTTT.